The 24 T cell receptor beta chains given below trace back to one sample, sequenced in a study of blood T cell repertoires in COVID-19 (TCRdb year 2020). Libraries were constructed by the immunoSEQ multiplex PCR assay. TCRdb's version of the immuneACCESS table is confined to in-frame rearrangements and falls short of the full clone set. An unresolved V gene accounts for under half of the shortfall where checked; the remainder is of unknown origin. Within this sample are under 200,000 clones, with around nine tenths of them counted one time only. Of the sample, under 2.5% is held by the ten largest clones. Specimen: peripheral blood. Every receptor here comes from a man aged 65-85 years with active or convalescent COVID-19.

This sequence joins TRBV25-1 and TRBJ1-6, with TRBD1 identical over 7 bases. Germline CDR1 reads MGHDK; CDR2 reads SYGVNS. V shed 8 bases, J shed 1 base, and the junction held 8 bases outside the gene matches. The CDR3 length is 16 residues. CDR3 sequence: CASESATGSYNSPLHF. CDR3 DNA: TGTGCCAGCGAATCGGCGACAGGGTCCTATAATTCACCCCTCCACTTT.

The J gene is TRBJ1-2, the V gene TRBV20-1; D remains unclear. CDR3 length equals 12 residues. Trimming removed 3 bases at V and 4 bases at J, with 9 bases between. Germline V CDR1 and CDR2: DFQATT, SNEGSKA (reference sequence). CDR3 nucleotides: TGCAGTGCTAGTAACACCTTCTATGGCTACACCTTC. It specifies CSASNTFYGYTF.

The V call is TRBV3-1 (or the pseudogene TRBV3-2), the J call TRBJ1-5; 7 nucleotides align to TRBD1. The CDR3 totals 14 residues. The V segment lost 1 base and the J segment 9 bases; nucleotides outside the gene matches: 6. From germline, CDR1 is LGHDT and CDR2 YNNKEL (reference sequence). The CDR3 DNA reads as TGTGCCAGCAGCCAAGCGGTCCCAGGGGGGCCCCAGCATTTT. It specifies CASSQAVPGGPQHF.

The chain links TRBV13 to TRBJ1-4; 7 positions match TRBD1. The CDR3 is 16 amino acids. The ends lost 4 bases at V and 7 bases at J; junction bases unmatched: 12. CDR1 is PRHDT and CDR2 is FYEKMQ in the germline V gene (reference sequence). The CDR3 DNA sequence: TGTGCCAGCAGCTCCCTAACAGGGGAAAGGGGTGAAAAACTGTTTTTT. As protein: CASSSLTGERGEKLFF.

This clone was seen ten or more times. The chain is built from TRBV5-4 and TRBJ2-2, with 9 bases lining up with TRBD1. CDR1 and CDR2 from the germline V gene are SGHNT and YYREEE (reference sequence). Trimming took 2 bases from V and 8 from J; bases not matched to a gene: 4. CDR3 length equals 14 residues. Here the CDR3 DNA reads TGTGCCAGCAGCTTTAACAGGGGGCTTGGGGAGCTGTTTTTT. Residues: CASSFNRGLGELFF.

The V call is TRBV4-1, the J call TRBJ2-1; D possibly corresponds to TRBD1 (6 bases). Between the trimmed V and J ends, which lost 3 bases and 7 bases, there was a span of 16 bases. CDR3 length equals 15 residues. CDR1 MGHRA and CDR2 YSYEKL come from the germline V gene. The CDR3 coding sequence is TGCGCCAGCAGCCAGGGGGTGGACAGATGGAATGAGCAGTTCTTC. Translating gives CASSQGVDRWNEQFF.

The CDR3 sequence: CASSLDTLRQFF. CDR3 DNA sequence: TGTGCCAGCAGCTTGGACACCCTGAGGCAGTTCTTC. The chain recombines TRBV7-2 with TRBJ2-1; D is possibly TRBD1 (5 bases). V was clipped by 3 bases and J by 12 bases, with 12 bases between them. Germline V CDR1 and CDR2: SGHTA, FQGNSA. CDR3 size: 12 residues.

This clone came up once. The chain has TRBV11-2 and TRBJ2-3; 9 positions agree with TRBD1. CDR1 and CDR2 (germline): SGHAT, FQNNGV. The CDR3 spans 16 residues. V gave up 5 bases and J gave up 6 bases; unmatched junction bases: 12. CDR3 amino acids: CASSDIQGARFDTQYF. The CDR3 DNA reads TGTGCCAGCAGCGATATACAGGGGGCGCGTTTCGATACGCAGTATTTT. Full variable domain (remainder filled in from reference TRBV11-2 and TRBJ2-3): EAGVAQSPRYKIIEKRQSVAFWCNPISGHATLYWYQQILGQGPKLLIQFQNNGVVDDSQLPKDRFSAERLKGVDSTLKIQPAKLEDSAVYLCASSDIQGARFDTQYFGPGTRLTVL.

The chain links TRBV28 to TRBJ1-1; maybe TRBD1 (5 bases). This CDR3 has 14 amino acids. CDR1 and CDR2 (germline): MDHEN, SYDVKM. Trimming took off 3 bases at V and 7 bases at J, with 15 bases between the two ends. CDR3: CASSLSQGRNEAFF. The CDR3, as DNA: TGTGCCAGCAGTTTGTCGCAGGGTCGGAATGAAGCTTTCTTT.

J is TRBJ2-2 and V is TRBV3-1 (or the pseudogene TRBV3-2); possibly TRBD1 for D (6 bases). CDR3 length: 15 amino acids. V was trimmed by 3 bases and J by 3 bases, leaving 11 bases between them. Germline assignment: CDR1 LGHDT and CDR2 YNNKEL (reference sequence). This CDR3 reads CASSHQGQYTGELFF. In DNA form, the CDR3 reads TGTGCCAGCAGCCACCAAGGACAGTACACCGGGGAGCTGTTTTTT.

The rearrangement links TRBV20-1 to TRBJ2-2; D may be TRBD1 (5 bases). Trimming shortened V by 3 bases and J by 7 bases, and 15 bases separated the two germline ends. The CDR3 is 14 amino acids. The V gene's germline CDR1 is DFQATT and CDR2 SNEGSKA (reference sequence). This CDR3 reads CSASTPGIIGELFF. In DNA, the CDR3 is TGCAGTGCTAGTACACCAGGGATCATCGGGGAGCTGTTTTTT.

This sequence joins TRBV3-1 (or the pseudogene TRBV3-2) and TRBJ2-7, with 10 positions matching TRBD2. From germline, CDR1 is LGHDT and CDR2 YNNKEL (reference sequence). This CDR3 has 18 residues. Germline trimming cut 1 base from V and 1 base from J; bases unmatched to any gene: 10. As DNA, the CDR3 is TGTGCCAGCAGCCAAGGAGGGTCTAGCGGGAGCATTTCCTACGAGCAGTACTTC. Translated: CASSQGGSSGSISYEQYF.

The rearrangement joins TRBV5-6 to TRBJ2-5; possible D gene TRBD1, 6 bases. The length of the CDR3 is 14 residues. Germline V gene sequence: CDR1 SGHDT, CDR2 YYEEEE. V was trimmed by 4 bases and J by 1 base, leaving 11 bases between them. The CDR3 here is CASSDYRVQETQYF. The CDR3 coding sequence is TGTGCCAGCAGCGACTACAGGGTCCAAGAGACCCAGTACTTC.

The V gene is TRBV5-1, the J gene TRBJ2-7; the D gene is possibly TRBD1 (5 bases). This CDR3 has 13 amino acids. Trimming took 0 bases from V and 5 from J, leaving 9 bases between them. Germline CDR1 and CDR2: SGHRS and YFSETQ. The CDR3 reads CASSLAGADEQYF. CDR3 nucleotides: TGCGCCAGCAGCTTGGCTGGGGCGGACGAGCAGTACTTC.

The rearrangement uses TRBV28 and TRBJ1-4, with TRBD1 identical over 8 bases. Germline CDR1 and CDR2: MDHEN and SYDVKM. The CDR3 contains 15 residues. Germline trimming cut 5 bases from V and 6 bases from J; bases unmatched to any gene: 8. The CDR3, as DNA: TGTGCCAGCAGTCCACGACAGGGGAAGGATGAAAAACTGTTTTTT. It translates to CASSPRQGKDEKLFF.

In its sample, this clone was seen a few times. This sequence joins TRBV4-1 and TRBJ2-7, with no clear D. The germline V gene has CDR1 MGHRA and CDR2 YSYEKL. The CDR3 loop spans 15 amino acids. Deletions cut 1 base from V and 1 base from J, with 11 bases between. The CDR3 sequence: CASSQVTARSYEQYF. The CDR3 nucleotides read TGCGCCAGCAGCCAAGTCACCGCTAGGTCCTACGAGCAGTACTTC.

The V gene is TRBV19, the J gene TRBJ2-2; 8 bases align to TRBD1. V lost 4 bases and J lost 0; bases outside the gene matches: 10. Germline loops: CDR1 LNHDA, CDR2 SQIVND (reference sequence). This CDR3 is built from 18 residues. In DNA, the CDR3 is TGTGCCAGTAGTAGAGTAGGGGGGACAGGTCCGAACACCGGGGAGCTGTTTTTT. Protein product: CASSRVGGTGPNTGELFF. Full variable domain (outside the CDR3, taken from reference TRBV19 and TRBJ2-2): DGGITQSPKYLFRKEGQNVTLSCEQNLNHDAMYWYRQDPGQGLRLIYYSQIVNDFQKGDIAEGYSVSREKKESFPLTVTSAQKNPTAFYLCASSRVGGTGPNTGELFFGEGSRLTVL.

CDR3 DNA: TGTGCCAGCAGTCCCAGCGGAGGTTCCTATAGCAATCAGCCCCAGCATTTT. Protein: CASSPSGGSYSNQPQHF. The gene calls are TRBV5-6 and TRBJ1-5, with D unresolved. Germline loops: CDR1 SGHDT, CDR2 YYEEEE. The CDR3 runs 17 residues. Deletions cut 5 bases from V and 0 bases from J, with 18 bases between.

The chain couples TRBV21-1 to TRBJ2-7; TRBD2 was called by the table and not checked on the DNA. TRBV21-1 is classified as a pseudogene. This CDR3 contains 16 residues. The CDR3 is CASSPPTREGCYEQYF. In nucleotides, the CDR3 is TGTGCCAGCAGCCCTCCCACGCGGGAGGGTTGTTACGAGCAGTACTTC.

The chain employs TRBV7-8 and TRBJ2-2; perhaps TRBD1 as D (6 bases). V gave up 5 bases and J gave up 2 bases, with 12 bases separating them. Germline CDR1 SGHVS, CDR2 FQNEAQ. This CDR3 region has 15 residues. CDR3 DNA: TGTGCCAGCAGCGTAGGGACAAGAAACACCGGGGAGCTGTTTTTT. Its protein product is CASSVGTRNTGELFF.

The CDR3 DNA sequence: TGTGCCAGCAGCTTGGGGACAGGGACGAGGCAGCCCCAGCATTTT. Residues: CASSLGTGTRQPQHF. The J gene is TRBJ1-5, the V gene TRBV11-2, with TRBD1 matching 9 bases. Per the germline V gene, CDR1 is SGHAT and CDR2 is FQNNGV. This CDR3 is built from 15 residues. With V trimmed by 3 bases and J by 7 bases, 7 bases remained unmatched.

This chain joins TRBV7-2 and TRBJ1-1, with 9 bases matching TRBD1. This CDR3 spans 16 amino acids. With V trimmed by 4 bases and J by 1 base, 7 bases remained unmatched. CDR1 is SGHTA, CDR2 FQGNSA, per germline. The CDR3 spells CASSWYVQGANTEAFF. Written as DNA, the CDR3 is TGTGCCAGCAGCTGGTATGTACAGGGGGCGAACACTGAAGCTTTCTTT. Full variable domain (remainder filled in from reference TRBV7-2 and TRBJ1-1): GAGVSQSPSNKVTEKGKDVELRCDPISGHTALYWYRQSLGQGLEFLIYFQGNSAPDKSGLPSDRFSAERTGGSVSTLTIQRTQQEDSAVYLCASSWYVQGANTEAFFGQGTRLTVV.

The genes are TRBV9 and TRBJ2-5; maybe TRBD1 (5 bases). This CDR3 region has 14 residues. Trimming stripped 3 bases from V and 2 bases from J, with 11 bases between. Per the germline V gene, CDR1 is SGDLS and CDR2 is YYNGEE. DNA for the CDR3: TGTGCCAGCAGCGCTTATAGGGGACAAGAGACCCAGTACTTC. Encoded protein: CASSAYRGQETQYF.

The rearrangement uses TRBV18 and TRBJ2-1; TRBD1 matches at 7 bases. Germline V gives CDR1 KGHSH, CDR2 LQKENI. The CDR3 consists of 13 residues. V shed 4 bases, J shed 6 bases, and the junction held 3 bases outside the gene matches. The CDR3 here is CASSLRQGNEQFF. The CDR3 DNA reads as TGTGCCAGCTCACTCAGACAGGGCAATGAGCAGTTCTTC.